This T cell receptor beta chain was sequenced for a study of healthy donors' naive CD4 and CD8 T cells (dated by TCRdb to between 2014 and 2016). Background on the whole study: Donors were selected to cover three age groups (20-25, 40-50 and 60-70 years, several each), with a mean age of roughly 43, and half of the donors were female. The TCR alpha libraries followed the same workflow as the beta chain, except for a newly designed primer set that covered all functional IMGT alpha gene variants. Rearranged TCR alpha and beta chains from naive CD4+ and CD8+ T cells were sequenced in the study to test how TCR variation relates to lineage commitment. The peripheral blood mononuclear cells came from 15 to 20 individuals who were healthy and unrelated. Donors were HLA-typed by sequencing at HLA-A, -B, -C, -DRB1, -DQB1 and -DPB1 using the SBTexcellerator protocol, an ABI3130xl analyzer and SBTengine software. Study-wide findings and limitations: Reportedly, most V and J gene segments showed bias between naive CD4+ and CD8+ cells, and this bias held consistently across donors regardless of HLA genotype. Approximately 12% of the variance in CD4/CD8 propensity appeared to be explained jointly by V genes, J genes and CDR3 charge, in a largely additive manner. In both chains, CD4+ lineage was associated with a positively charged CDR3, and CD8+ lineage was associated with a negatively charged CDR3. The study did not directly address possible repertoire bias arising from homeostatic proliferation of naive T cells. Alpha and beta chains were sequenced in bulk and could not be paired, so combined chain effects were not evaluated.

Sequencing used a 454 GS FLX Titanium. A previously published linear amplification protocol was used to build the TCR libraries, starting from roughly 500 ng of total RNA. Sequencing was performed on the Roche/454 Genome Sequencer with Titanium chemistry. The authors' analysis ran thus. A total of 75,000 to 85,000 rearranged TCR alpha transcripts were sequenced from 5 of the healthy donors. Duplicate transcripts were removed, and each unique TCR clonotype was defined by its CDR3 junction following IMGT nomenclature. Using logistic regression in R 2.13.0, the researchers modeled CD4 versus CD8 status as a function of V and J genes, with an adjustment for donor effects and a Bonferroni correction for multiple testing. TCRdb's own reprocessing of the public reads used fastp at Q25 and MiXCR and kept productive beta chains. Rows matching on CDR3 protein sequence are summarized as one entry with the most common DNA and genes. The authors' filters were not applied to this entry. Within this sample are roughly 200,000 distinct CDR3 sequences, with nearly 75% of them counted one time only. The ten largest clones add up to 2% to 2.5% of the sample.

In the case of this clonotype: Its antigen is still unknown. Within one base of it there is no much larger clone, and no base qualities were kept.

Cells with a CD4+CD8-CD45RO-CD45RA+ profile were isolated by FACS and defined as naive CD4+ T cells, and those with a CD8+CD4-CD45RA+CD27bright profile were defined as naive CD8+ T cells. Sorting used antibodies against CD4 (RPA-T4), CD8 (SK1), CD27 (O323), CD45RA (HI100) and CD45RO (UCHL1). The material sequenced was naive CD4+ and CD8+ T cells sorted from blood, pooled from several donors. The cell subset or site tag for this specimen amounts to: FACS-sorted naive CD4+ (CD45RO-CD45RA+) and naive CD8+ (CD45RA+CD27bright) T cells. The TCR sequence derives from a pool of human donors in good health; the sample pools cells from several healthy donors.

The DNA is TGCGCCAGCAGCCAAGGCACAGGGAGCCAAGAGACCCAGTACTTC. This sequence encodes CASSQGTGSQETQYF. The chain is encoded by TRBV4-1 joined to TRBJ2-5; D gene: possibly TRBD1, on 6 matching bases. Trimming costs V 1 base and J 1 base, and their ends lie 10 bases apart. The CDR3 measures 15 amino acids from cysteine to phenylalanine. The CDR3 DNA has 45 bases and is translated from base 1. CDR1 is given as MGHRA and CDR2 as YSYEKL, both from the germline V gene.